These T cell receptor beta chains were read from a single sample in a study of shared clonotypes between healthy human individuals. The assay was immunoSEQ multiplex PCR, and TCRdb's table has in-frame clones only and misses some. The repertoire consists of 2 million to 2.5 million clones, with 85% to 95% occurring once and the leading ten covering about 0.36%. Sequencing input: naive CD4+ T cells from PBMCs. These receptors all come from a man in his late teens or twenties in good health. Some clones in this sample may be carry-over from other donors' samples. Both conserved end residues are part of each CDR3. A D gene is named only where the DNA matches it firmly. Expanded clones are given a class, and other clones once, few, many or no size at all.

J gene,V gene,clone size,D gene,CDR3 protein,CDR3 DNA
TRBJ1-2,TRBV7-8,NA,TRBD1,CASSLGWTGDDYGYTF,TGTGCCAGCAGCTTAGGTTGGACAGGGGACGACTATGGCTACACCTTC
TRBJ2-5,TRBV29-1,NA,NA,CSARPSAEATGETQYF,TGCAGCGCCAGGCCCTCGGCGGAAGCAACTGGGGAGACCCAGTACTTC
TRBJ2-5,TRBV6-1,NA,TRBD2,CASVLAGGEETQYF,TGTGCCAGTGTTCTGGCGGGAGGGGAAGAGACCCAGTACTTC
TRBJ2-2,TRBV5-1,NA,NA,CASSHRDSRTGELFF,TGCGCCAGCAGCCACCGGGACTCCCGCACCGGGGAGCTGTTTTTT
TRBJ1-4,TRBV11-2,NA,TRBD1,CASRTDRVLNEKLFF,TGTGCCAGCAGGACGGACAGGGTTCTGAATGAAAAACTGTTTTTT
TRBJ2-3,TRBV6-5,once,NA,CATLGQSTDTQYF,TGTGCCACCCTCGGACAGAGCACAGATACGCAGTATTTT
TRBJ2-5,TRBV6-5,NA,NA,CASSYGTVGETQYF,TGTGCCAGCAGTTACGGCACAGTCGGAGAGACCCAGTACTTC
TRBJ1-2,TRBV29-1,NA,NA,CSVFLSYGHTF,TGCAGCGTTTTCCTGAGCTATGGCCACACCTTC
TRBJ2-1,TRBV6-5,NA,NA,CASSSLSSGSGNEQFF,TGTGCCAGCAGTTCCCTCAGCAGTGGCTCTGGCAATGAGCAGTTCTTC
TRBJ2-1,TRBV5-4,NA,NA,CASSTPTAGSYNEQFF,TGTGCCAGCAGCACCCCGACGGCCGGGTCCTACAATGAGCAGTTCTTC
TRBJ1-2,TRBV5-1,NA,NA,CASSLSGPGYGYTF,TGCGCCAGCAGCTTATCAGGGCCGGGCTATGGCTACACCTTC
TRBJ1-1,TRBV5-4,NA,NA,CASRLTGGADPEAFF,TGTGCCAGCAGACTCACGGGGGGCGCTGACCCTGAAGCTTTCTTT
TRBJ2-1,TRBV6-1,NA,TRBD2,CASSEAGLAAVRWWGVEQFF,TGTGCCAGCAGTGAAGCAGGGCTAGCGGCGGTAAGATGGTGGGGGGTTGAGCAGTTCTTC
TRBJ2-7,TRBV2,NA,NA,CASSEARPYEQYF,TGTGCCAGCAGTGAAGCGCGTCCCTACGAGCAGTACTTC
TRBJ2-7,TRBV6-6,NA,TRBD2,CASSYSSAGGTYEQYF,TGTGCCAGCAGTTACTCGTCGGCGGGAGGGACCTACGAGCAGTACTTC
TRBJ2-7,TRBV27,NA,NA,CASTKSGLGASHEQYF,TGTGCCAGCACAAAGTCGGGATTGGGTGCCAGCCACGAGCAGTACTTC
TRBJ2-3,TRBV5-1,NA,TRBD2,CASSYNLAGSPDTQYF,TGCGCCAGCAGCTACAACCTAGCGGGGAGTCCGGATACGCAGTATTTT
TRBJ1-5,TRBV19,NA,NA,CASLDLDYSNQPQHF,TGTGCCAGTTTAGACCTTGATTATAGCAATCAGCCCCAGCATTTT
TRBJ2-3,TRBV30,NA,TRBD2,CASGGRRTDTQYF,TGTGCCTCGGGAGGTAGGCGGACAGATACGCAGTATTTT
TRBJ2-5,TRBV6-5,NA,TRBD1,CASRRDRESWTQYF,TGTGCCAGCAGGAGGGACAGAGAGAGTTGGACCCAGTACTTC
TRBJ1-3,TRBV19,NA,NA,CASSINTPGFSGNTIYF,TGTGCCAGTAGTATTAACACACCAGGATTCTCTGGAAACACCATATATTTT
TRBJ2-3,TRBV5-1,NA,TRBD2,CASSHGSTGLATKTDTQYF,TGCGCCAGCAGCCACGGGTCGACGGGACTAGCGACAAAAACAGATACGCAGTATTTT
TRBJ2-3,TRBV5-4,NA,TRBD2,CASSTGLADTDTQYF,TGTGCCAGCAGCACGGGACTAGCCGACACAGATACGCAGTATTTT
TRBJ2-2,TRBV4-3,NA,NA,CASSQVVGVTGELFF,TGCGCCAGCAGCCAAGTTGTAGGTGTCACCGGGGAGCTGTTTTTT
TRBJ1-3,TRBV7-8,NA,NA,CASSPNRTGVRNTIYF,TGTGCCAGCAGCCCAAACAGGACCGGGGTCAGAAACACCATATATTTT
TRBJ1-1,TRBV28,NA,NA,CASSSPGNAGTEAFF,TGTGCCAGCAGTTCACCAGGGAATGCGGGCACTGAAGCTTTCTTT
TRBJ1-3,TRBV30,NA,NA,CAWRPPVGYTIYF,TGTGCCTGGAGGCCCCCGGTGGGATACACCATATATTTT
TRBJ1-2,TRBV19,NA,NA,CASSIFEGLYGYTF,TGTGCCAGTAGTATCTTCGAGGGGCTATACGGCTACACCTTC
TRBJ1-5,TRBV27,NA,NA,CASSLTGFRGPNQPQHF,TGTGCCAGCAGTTTAACAGGGTTTCGGGGCCCTAATCAGCCCCAGCATTTT
TRBJ1-2,TRBV19,NA,TRBD1,CASSSPGQGYGYTF,TGTGCCAGTAGTTCTCCGGGACAGGGGTATGGCTACACCTTC
TRBJ2-7,TRBV19,NA,NA,CASSPQGYEQYF,TGTGCCAGTAGTCCTCAGGGGTACGAGCAGTACTTC
TRBJ1-1,TRBV5-1,once,NA,CASSIAMNTEAFF,TGCGCCAGCAGTATAGCAATGAACACTGAAGCTTTCTTT
TRBJ2-3,TRBV14,NA,NA,CASSQDWDTQYF,TGTGCCAGCAGCCAAGATTGGGATACGCAGTATTTT
TRBJ2-1,TRBV29-1,NA,TRBD2,CSVPGLGRVRGQFF,TGCAGCGTTCCGGGACTAGGTCGTGTTAGAGGGCAGTTCTTC
TRBJ2-7,TRBV28,NA,NA,CASSLGGTVYEQYF,TGTGCCAGCAGTTTAGGAGGGACTGTCTACGAGCAGTACTTC
TRBJ2-1,TRBV29-1,NA,NA,CSSRDMSYNEQFF,TGCAGCTCCCGGGACATGAGCTACAATGAGCAGTTCTTC
TRBJ1-2,TRBV11-2,NA,NA,CASSLGAGEGKGYTF,TGTGCCAGCAGCTTAGGGGCAGGGGAAGGGAAGGGCTACACCTTC
TRBJ2-5,TRBV5-1,NA,NA,CASSLRLPQETQYF,TGCGCCAGCAGCTTGCGGCTACCACAAGAGACCCAGTACTTC
TRBJ2-6,TRBV19,NA,NA,CASSLAGANVLTF,TGTGCCAGTAGTCTTGCTGGGGCCAACGTCCTGACTTTC
TRBJ2-7,TRBV27,NA,TRBD2,CASSLQRGSYEQYF,TGTGCCAGCAGTTTACAGCGGGGCTCCTACGAGCAGTACTTC
TRBJ2-1,TRBV10-3,NA,NA,CAISRGRSYYNEQFF,TGTGCCATCAGTCGAGGCAGGTCATACTACAATGAGCAGTTCTTC
TRBJ2-1,TRBV30,once,TRBD2,CAWSVRVAGGTIYNEQFF,TGTGCCTGGAGTGTACGGGTAGCGGGAGGTACCATCTACAATGAGCAGTTCTTC
TRBJ2-1,TRBV29-1,NA,NA,CSASKGSYNEQFF,TGCAGCGCATCAAAAGGGTCCTACAATGAGCAGTTCTTC
TRBJ1-2,TRBV9,NA,TRBD1,CASSEQGAGGYTF,TGTGCCAGCAGCGAACAGGGGGCAGGGGGCTACACCTTC
TRBJ1-2,TRBV28,NA,NA,CASSLSFTGNYGYTF,TGTGCCAGCAGTTTATCATTTACAGGGAACTATGGCTACACCTTC
TRBJ2-5,TRBV11-2,NA,NA,CASSPEPGTTREETQYF,TGTGCCAGCAGCCCCGAACCCGGGACAACTAGGGAAGAGACCCAGTACTTC
TRBJ1-2,TRBV7-7,NA,NA,CASSSRTEVYGYTF,TGTGCCAGCAGCTCCCGGACAGAAGTTTATGGCTACACCTTC
TRBJ2-1,TRBV18,NA,TRBD2,CASSPLFSSGSGNEQFF,TGTGCCAGCTCACCATTATTTTCCAGCGGGAGTGGGAATGAGCAGTTCTTC
TRBJ2-7,TRBV5-1,NA,NA,CASSLAGQSYEQYF,TGCGCCAGCAGCTTGGCCGGACAGTCCTACGAGCAGTACTTC
TRBJ1-1,TRBV28,NA,NA,CASSLWDGAFF,TGTGCCAGCAGTTTATGGGACGGAGCTTTCTTT
TRBJ1-3,TRBV7-2,NA,NA,CASSLVNGRNTIYF,TGTGCCAGCAGCTTGGTTAACGGACGAAACACCATATATTTT
TRBJ2-7,TRBV30,NA,NA,CAWSVRKYEQYF,TGTGCCTGGAGTGTACGGAAATACGAGCAGTACTTC
TRBJ2-3,TRBV2,NA,NA,CASSPVLSTDTQYF,TGTGCCAGCAGTCCCGTCCTGAGCACAGATACGCAGTATTTT
TRBJ2-2,TRBV5-1,NA,TRBD2,CASSMLAANTGELFF,TGCGCCAGCAGCATGCTAGCGGCGAACACCGGGGAGCTGTTTTTT
TRBJ2-5,TRBV28,NA,TRBD1,CASEDRGPETQYF,TGTGCCAGCGAGGACAGGGGGCCAGAGACCCAGTACTTC